The 21 T cell receptor beta chains listed next were all sequenced from one sample in a study of T cell responses to AZD1222 COVID-19 vaccine. Sequencing used immunoSEQ multiplex PCR; TCRdb keeps in-frame clones, though not all of them. The table lists around 190,000 clones, under 95% of them singletons, with around 1.6% in the top ten. The sample consisted of peripheral blood, taken 28 days after the second AZD1222 dose. Receptors originate from an adult who received the AZD1222 COVID-19 vaccine.

The chain recombines TRBV12-3 or TRBV12-4 with TRBJ1-5, with D unclear. This CDR3 comprises 13 residues. Trimming stripped 7 bases from V and 0 bases from J, with 7 bases between. The CDR3 loop reads CASKNFSNQPQHF. CDR3 DNA: TGTGCCAGCAAAAACTTTAGCAATCAGCCCCAGCATTTT.

The chain is built from TRBV3-1 (or the pseudogene TRBV3-2) and TRBJ2-5; D is undetermined. Germline CDR1 and CDR2: LGHDT and YNNKEL (reference sequence). The length of the CDR3 is 10 residues. The V gene lost 0 bases and the J gene lost 7 bases, with 0 bases spanning the gap. CDR3 in amino acids: CASSQETQYF. The CDR3 region has the DNA TGTGCCAGCAGCCAAGAGACCCAGTACTTC.

V usage is TRBV6-6 and J usage is TRBJ1-1, with D hard to call. With 6 bases removed from V and 6 bases from J, the gap between germline ends came to 5 bases. There are 10 residues in the CDR3. CDR1 and CDR2 from the germline V gene are MNHNY and SVGAGI (reference sequence). The CDR3 nucleotides are TGTGCCAGCAGGCTATCTGAAGCTTTCTTT. It specifies CASRLSEAFF.

The V and J genes are TRBV6-6 and TRBJ2-7, with D hard to call. CDR3 length equals 11 residues. Germline CDR1 MNHNY, CDR2 SVGAGI (reference sequence). Trimming took off 2 bases at V and 7 bases at J, with 6 bases between the two ends. DNA of the CDR3: TGTGCCAGCAGTTACGTAGAGGAGCAGTACTTC. This gives the protein CASSYVEEQYF.

The chain recombines TRBV27 with TRBJ1-2, with D tentatively TRBD1 (5 bases). V was shortened by 2 bases and J by 5 bases, with 12 bases between the two germline ends. This CDR3 is built from 14 residues. Germline CDR1 is MNHEY and CDR2 is SMNVEV (reference sequence). In DNA, the CDR3 is TGTGCCAGCAGTTTAGGACCCCAGGGATATGGCTACACCTTC. Translating it yields CASSLGPQGYGYTF.

V usage is TRBV19 and J usage is TRBJ2-1, with D uncertain. The CDR3 is 12 residues long. Germline CDR1 is LNHDA and CDR2 is SQIVND (reference sequence). V gave up 4 bases and J gave up 8 bases, with 9 bases separating them. The CDR3 sequence: CASSRGMDEQFF. The CDR3 DNA is TGTGCCAGTAGTAGGGGAATGGATGAGCAGTTCTTC.

The chain couples TRBV6-4 to TRBJ2-3; TRBD2 agrees at 12 bases. Germline V gives CDR1 MRHNA, CDR2 SNTAGT. After removal of 0 bases from V and 4 bases from J, the junction contained 5 bases not matched to a gene. The CDR3 totals 17 residues. The CDR3 DNA follows: TGTGCCAGCAGTGACTCGAACCTAGCGGGGGGGCCAGATACGCAGTATTTT. This codes for CASSDSNLAGGPDTQYF.

J is TRBJ1-2 and V is TRBV5-1; D gene ambiguous. This CDR3 has 11 amino acids. Germline CDR1 SGHRS, CDR2 YFSETQ. Trimming left V 2 bases short and J 6 bases short, with 5 bases between. CDR3 residues: CASSFGDGYTF. The CDR3 DNA sequence: TGCGCCAGCAGCTTCGGGGATGGCTACACCTTC.

The chain has TRBV7-9 and TRBJ1-3; D call uncertain. The CDR3 consists of 14 residues. Germline-derived CDR1 and CDR2 are SEHNR and FQNEAQ (reference sequence). V shed 6 bases and J shed 8 bases, with 17 bases lying between them. The CDR3 sequence is CASSTVGWEDTIYF. As DNA, the CDR3 is TGTGCCAGCAGTACAGTCGGGTGGGAGGACACCATATATTTT.

This clone has only one observation. J is TRBJ2-3 and V is TRBV28; D unresolved. CDR3 length: 12 residues. The V end lost 10 bases, the J end lost 1 base, and 9 bases lay between the germline ends. Germline V gene sequence: CDR1 MDHEN, CDR2 SYDVKM. CDR3 protein: CATRWGTDTQYF. CDR3 bases: TGTGCCACGCGGTGGGGCACAGATACGCAGTATTTT.

The rearrangement joins TRBV19 to TRBJ1-1, with D unresolved. CDR3 length equals 12 residues. V lost 7 bases and J 8 bases, leaving 14 bases between the germline ends. Germline loops: CDR1 LNHDA, CDR2 SQIVND (reference sequence). The CDR3, as DNA: TGTGCCAGTACCTCTCGGATGGCAGAAGCTTTCTTT. Encoded protein: CASTSRMAEAFF.

The sample holds one count of this clone. The rearrangement joins TRBV12-3 or TRBV12-4 to TRBJ1-2; D is perhaps TRBD1 (6 bases). V was pared by 2 bases and J by 7 bases, with 11 bases between. The CDR3 extends over 13 amino acids. CDR3 bases: TGTGCCAGCAGTTTACTACAGGGTCGTGGCTACACCTTC. Translated, it gives CASSLLQGRGYTF.

DNA for the CDR3: TGTGCCAGCTCACCTCTTCTTCGGACAGGGGATGGCTACACCTTC. Amino acid sequence: CASSPLLRTGDGYTF. V usage is TRBV18 and J usage is TRBJ1-2; 9 nucleotides match TRBD1. The CDR3 totals 15 residues. Germline loops: CDR1 KGHSH, CDR2 LQKENI. Trimming took 3 bases from V and 6 from J; bases not matched to a gene: 8.

The chain uses TRBV11-2 and TRBJ2-3; D could derive from TRBD1 or TRBD2 (5 bases each). The germline V gene encodes CDR1 SGHAT and CDR2 FQNNGV. The germline V and J ends were trimmed by 4 bases and 1 base, with 6 bases remaining between them. CDR3 length: 13 amino acids. This CDR3 reads CASSWDGTDTQYF. The DNA of the CDR3 is TGTGCCAGCAGCTGGGACGGCACAGATACGCAGTATTTT.

The rearrangement links TRBV28 to TRBJ1-4; 10 nucleotides agree with TRBD1. CDR3 size: 19 residues. With V trimmed by 2 bases and J by 7 bases, 16 bases remained unmatched. Germline CDR1 and CDR2: MDHEN and SYDVKM. The CDR3 DNA follows: TGTGCCAGCAGTTTAAGACCGGGACAGGGGACACCGAGGGGTGAAAAACTGTTTTTT. It is translated as CASSLRPGQGTPRGEKLFF.

The rearrangement uses TRBV5-6 and TRBJ1-2; D remains ambiguous. The ends were cut back, 7 bases at V and 4 bases at J, with 17 bases in the middle. CDR1 and CDR2 (germline): SGHDT, YYEEEE. This CDR3 region has 14 residues. CDR3 coding DNA: TGTGCCAGCTGCCTTGGGAGTCGGGGCTATGGCTACACCTTC. Translated: CASCLGSRGYGYTF.

CDR3 protein: CASSLYVRGPYEQYF. The CDR3 region has the DNA TGTGCCAGCAGCTTGTATGTCCGTGGCCCTTACGAGCAGTACTTC. The V call is TRBV11-3, the J call TRBJ2-7, with D unclear. Germline lookup yields CDR1 SGHNT and CDR2 YENEEA. Trimming stripped 3 bases from V and 4 bases from J, with 16 bases between. The CDR3 extends over 15 amino acids.

The chain joins TRBV12-3 or TRBV12-4 to TRBJ1-1; D not certain. The CDR3 is 11 amino acids. The germline V and J ends were trimmed by 3 bases and 4 bases, with 3 bases remaining between them. CDR3 nucleotide sequence: TGTGCCAGCAGTTTGGCCACTGAAGCTTTCTTT. This gives the protein CASSLATEAFF.

This chain links TRBV28 with TRBJ2-7; 12 positions agree with TRBD2. Germline loops: CDR1 MDHEN, CDR2 SYDVKM. This CDR3 region has 15 residues. J gave up 5 bases and V 3 bases, and 5 bases lay outside the gene matches. The CDR3 bases are TGTGCCAGCAGTTTTGGGGCTAGCGGGAGGGACGAGCAGTACTTC. Translated: CASSFGASGRDEQYF.

The chain couples TRBV4-1 to TRBJ2-7; 7 bases agree with TRBD1. This CDR3 region has 14 residues. Germline-derived CDR1 and CDR2 are MGHRA and YSYEKL. Trimming cost V 4 bases and J 2 bases; bases outside gene matches: 5. Here the CDR3 reads CASSPTGDPYEQYF. CDR3 sequence (DNA): TGCGCCAGCAGCCCTACAGGGGATCCCTACGAGCAGTACTTC.

V is TRBV6-1 and J is TRBJ1-1; D is uncertain. The CDR3 runs 14 residues. Trimming removed 3 bases from V and 1 base from J, with 9 bases in between. Germline CDR1 MNHNS, CDR2 SASEGT. The CDR3 reads CASSERRRNTEAFF. The CDR3 bases are TGTGCCAGCAGTGAGCGTAGGAGGAACACTGAAGCTTTCTTT.